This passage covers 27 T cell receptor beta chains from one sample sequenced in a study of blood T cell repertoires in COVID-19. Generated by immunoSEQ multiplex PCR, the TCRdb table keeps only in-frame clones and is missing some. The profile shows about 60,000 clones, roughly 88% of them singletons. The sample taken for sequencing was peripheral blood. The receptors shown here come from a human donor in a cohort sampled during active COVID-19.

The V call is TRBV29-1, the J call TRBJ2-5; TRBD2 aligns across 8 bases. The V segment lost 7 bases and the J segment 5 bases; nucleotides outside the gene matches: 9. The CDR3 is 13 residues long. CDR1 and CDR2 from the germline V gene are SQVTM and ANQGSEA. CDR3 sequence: CSAGGGRSETQYF. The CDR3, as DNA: TGCAGCGCCGGGGGGGGGCGCTCGGAGACCCAGTACTTC.

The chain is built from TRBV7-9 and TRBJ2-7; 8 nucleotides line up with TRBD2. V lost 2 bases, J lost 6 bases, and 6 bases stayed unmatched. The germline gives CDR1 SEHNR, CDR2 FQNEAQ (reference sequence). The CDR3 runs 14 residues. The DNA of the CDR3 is TGTGCCAGCAGCTTAATAGGACTAGCTCGCGAGCAGTACTTC. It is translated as CASSLIGLAREQYF.

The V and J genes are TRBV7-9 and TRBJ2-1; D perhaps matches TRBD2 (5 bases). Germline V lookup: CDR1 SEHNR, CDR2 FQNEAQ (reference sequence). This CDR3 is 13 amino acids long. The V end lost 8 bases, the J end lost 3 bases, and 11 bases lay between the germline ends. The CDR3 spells CASLGLGYNEQFF. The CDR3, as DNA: TGTGCCAGCCTAGGACTCGGCTACAATGAGCAGTTCTTC.

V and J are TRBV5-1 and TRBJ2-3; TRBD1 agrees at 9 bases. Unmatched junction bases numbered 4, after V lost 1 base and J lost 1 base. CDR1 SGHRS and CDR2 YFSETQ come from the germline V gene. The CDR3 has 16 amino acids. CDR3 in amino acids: CASSLTWTGGTDTQYF. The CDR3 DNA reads TGCGCCAGCAGCTTGACCTGGACAGGGGGCACAGATACGCAGTATTTT.

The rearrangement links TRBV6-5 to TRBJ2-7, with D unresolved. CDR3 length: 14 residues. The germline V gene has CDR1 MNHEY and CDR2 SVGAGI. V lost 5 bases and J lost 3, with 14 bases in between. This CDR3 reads CASSPYTAVYEQYF. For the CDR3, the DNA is TGTGCCAGCAGTCCCTACACAGCCGTCTACGAGCAGTACTTC.

The CDR3: CASSPRGQGAGGPEQFF. CDR3 nucleotides: TGTGCCAGCTCACCAAGGGGACAGGGGGCTGGCGGTCCTGAGCAGTTCTTC. V is TRBV18 and J is TRBJ2-1, with TRBD1 identical over 12 bases. V lost 2 bases and J lost 9; bases outside the gene matches: 11. This CDR3 contains 17 residues. Germline CDR1 is KGHSH and CDR2 is LQKENI.

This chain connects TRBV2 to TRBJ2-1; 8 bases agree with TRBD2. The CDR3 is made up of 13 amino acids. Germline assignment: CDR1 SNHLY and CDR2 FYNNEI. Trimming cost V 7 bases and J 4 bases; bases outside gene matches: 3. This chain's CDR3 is CASNGLAYNEQFF. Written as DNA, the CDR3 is TGTGCCAGCAATGGACTAGCTTACAATGAGCAGTTCTTC.

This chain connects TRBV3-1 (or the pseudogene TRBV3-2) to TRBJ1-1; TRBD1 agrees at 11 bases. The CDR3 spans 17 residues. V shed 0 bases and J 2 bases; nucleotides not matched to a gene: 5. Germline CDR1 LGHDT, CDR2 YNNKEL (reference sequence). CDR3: CASSQDWTGGLNTEAFF. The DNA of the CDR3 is TGTGCCAGCAGCCAAGATTGGACAGGGGGCCTTAACACTGAAGCTTTCTTT.

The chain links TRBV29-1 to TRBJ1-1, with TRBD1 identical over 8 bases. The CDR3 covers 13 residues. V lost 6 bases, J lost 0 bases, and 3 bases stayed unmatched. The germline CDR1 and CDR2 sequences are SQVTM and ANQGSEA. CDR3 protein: CSVRQGMNTEAFF. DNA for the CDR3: TGCAGCGTCCGACAGGGGATGAACACTGAAGCTTTCTTT.

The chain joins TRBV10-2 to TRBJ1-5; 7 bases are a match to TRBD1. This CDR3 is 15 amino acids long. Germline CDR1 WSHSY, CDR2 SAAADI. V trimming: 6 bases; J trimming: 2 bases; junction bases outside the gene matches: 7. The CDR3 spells CASRHDRAGNQPQHF. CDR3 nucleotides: TGCGCCAGCAGGCACGACAGGGCAGGCAATCAGCCCCAGCATTTT.

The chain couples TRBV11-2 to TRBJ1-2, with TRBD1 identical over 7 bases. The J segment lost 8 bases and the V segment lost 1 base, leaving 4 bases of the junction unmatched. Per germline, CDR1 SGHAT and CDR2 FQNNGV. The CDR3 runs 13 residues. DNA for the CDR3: TGTGCCAGCAGCTTAGGGGACAGAAAAGGCTACACCTTC. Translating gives CASSLGDRKGYTF.

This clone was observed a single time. CDR3 sequence: CASSEWREQYF. The CDR3, as DNA: TGTGCCAGCAGTGAATGGCGGGAGCAGTACTTC. V and J are TRBV6-1 and TRBJ2-7; no definite D call. Deletions cut 2 bases from V and 7 bases from J, with 6 bases between. The CDR3 is 11 amino acids. Germline CDR1 MNHNS, CDR2 SASEGT.

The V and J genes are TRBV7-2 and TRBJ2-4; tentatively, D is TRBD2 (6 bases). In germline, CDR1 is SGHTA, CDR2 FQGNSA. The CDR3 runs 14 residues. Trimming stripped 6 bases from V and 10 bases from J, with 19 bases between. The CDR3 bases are TGTGCCAGCAGACGGGACTTCCCAGGAGCGATTCAGTACTTC. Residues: CASRRDFPGAIQYF.

The CDR3 DNA reads as TGTGCCAGCTCACCACCGAGTGGGAGAGAGACCCAGTACTTC. Protein sequence: CASSPPSGRETQYF. The V and J genes are TRBV18 and TRBJ2-5, with D possibly being TRBD2 (5 bases). The CDR3 spans 14 residues. Germline CDR1 reads KGHSH; CDR2 reads LQKENI. Trimming pared 0 bases from V and 4 bases from J, leaving 9 bases between.

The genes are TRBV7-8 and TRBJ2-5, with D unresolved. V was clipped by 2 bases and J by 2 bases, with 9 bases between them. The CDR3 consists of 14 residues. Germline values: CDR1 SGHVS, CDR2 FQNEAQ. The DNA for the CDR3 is TGTGCCAGCAGCTTAAGTCTGGCACAAGAGACCCAGTACTTC. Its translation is CASSLSLAQETQYF. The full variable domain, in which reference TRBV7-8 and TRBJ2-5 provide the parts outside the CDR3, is GAGVSQSPRYKVAKRGQDVALRCDPISGHVSLFWYQQALGQGPEFLTYFQNEAQLDKSGLPSDRFFAERPEGSVSTLKIQRTQQEDSAVYLCASSLSLAQETQYFGPGTRLLVL.

CDR3 region: CASTPSGRGNEQFF. DNA of the CDR3: TGTGCCAGCACCCCTAGCGGGAGAGGCAATGAGCAGTTCTTC. The V call is TRBV6-2 or TRBV6-3, the J call TRBJ2-1; TRBD2 matches at 10 bases. The CDR3 extends over 14 amino acids. From germline, CDR1 is MNHEY and CDR2 SVGEGT. V trimming: 7 bases; J trimming: 6 bases; junction bases outside the gene matches: 6.

The CDR3 DNA reads as TGTGCCAGCAGCTTGAGGGCGGGTGGGGCCAACGTCCTGACTTTC. Its translation: CASSLRAGGANVLTF. V usage is TRBV5-5 and J usage is TRBJ2-6; weak D call: TRBD2 (5 bases). Trimming removed 1 base from V and 3 bases from J, with 8 bases in between. Germline lookup yields CDR1 SGHKS and CDR2 YYEKEE (reference sequence). CDR3 size: 15 residues.

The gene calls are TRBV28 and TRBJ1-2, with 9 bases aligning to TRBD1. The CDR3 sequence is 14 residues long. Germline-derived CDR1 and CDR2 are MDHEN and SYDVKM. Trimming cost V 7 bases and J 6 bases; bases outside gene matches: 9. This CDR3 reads CASTTPGTGNGYTF. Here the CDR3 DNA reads TGTGCCAGCACGACCCCGGGGACAGGGAATGGCTACACCTTC.

This CDR3 reads CASSQGWTSGTDTQYF. The CDR3 nucleotides read TGTGCCAGCAGCCAAGGGTGGACTAGCGGGACAGATACGCAGTATTTT. The chain couples TRBV3-1 (or the pseudogene TRBV3-2) to TRBJ2-3; TRBD2 matches 11 bases. Per the germline V gene, CDR1 is LGHDT and CDR2 is YNNKEL (reference sequence). Trimming cost V 1 base and J 3 bases; bases outside gene matches: 3. There are 16 residues in the CDR3.

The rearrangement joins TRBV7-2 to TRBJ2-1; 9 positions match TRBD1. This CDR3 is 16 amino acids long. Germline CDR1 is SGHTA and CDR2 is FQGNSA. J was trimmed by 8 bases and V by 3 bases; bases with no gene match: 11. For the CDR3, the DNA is TGTGCCAGCAGCTTGCAAGGACAGGGGCTCCGGGATGAGCAGTTCTTC. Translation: CASSLQGQGLRDEQFF.

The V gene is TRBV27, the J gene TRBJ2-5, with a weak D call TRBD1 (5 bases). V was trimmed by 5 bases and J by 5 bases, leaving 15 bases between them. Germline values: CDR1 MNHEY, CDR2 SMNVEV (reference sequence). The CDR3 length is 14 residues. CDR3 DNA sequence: TGTGCCAGCAGTCTCTCAGGGAATTGGGAGACCCAGTACTTC. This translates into CASSLSGNWETQYF.

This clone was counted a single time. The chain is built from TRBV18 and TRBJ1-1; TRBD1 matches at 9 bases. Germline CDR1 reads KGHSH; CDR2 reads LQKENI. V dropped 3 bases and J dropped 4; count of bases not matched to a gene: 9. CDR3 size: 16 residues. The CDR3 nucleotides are TGTGCCAGCTCACCGAGGGACAGGGTGACGAGCACTGAAGCTTTCTTT. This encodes CASSPRDRVTSTEAFF.

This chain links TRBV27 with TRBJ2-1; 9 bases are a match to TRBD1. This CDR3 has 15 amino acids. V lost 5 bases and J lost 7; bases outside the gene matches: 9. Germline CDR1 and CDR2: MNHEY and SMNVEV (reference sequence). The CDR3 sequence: CASSHRDRVYNEQFF. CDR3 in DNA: TGTGCCAGCAGTCACCGGGACAGGGTGTATAATGAGCAGTTCTTC.

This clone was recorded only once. The CDR3 sequence: CASSLSGGGWETQYF. The CDR3 DNA sequence: TGTGCCAGCAGCTTGTCTGGCGGGGGGTGGGAGACCCAGTACTTC. The chain combines TRBV5-4 with TRBJ2-5; 8 bases align to TRBD2. Germline lookup yields CDR1 SGHNT and CDR2 YYREEE (reference sequence). J was trimmed by 5 bases and V by 1 base; bases with no gene match: 7. The CDR3 totals 15 residues.

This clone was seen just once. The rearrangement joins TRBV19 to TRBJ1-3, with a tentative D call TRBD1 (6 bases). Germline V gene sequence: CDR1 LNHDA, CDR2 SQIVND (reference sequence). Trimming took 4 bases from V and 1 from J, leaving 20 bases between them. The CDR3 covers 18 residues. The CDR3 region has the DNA TGTGCCAGTAGTACCCTTGCCGCCCAGGGGCGTTCTGGAAACACCATATATTTT. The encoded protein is CASSTLAAQGRSGNTIYF.

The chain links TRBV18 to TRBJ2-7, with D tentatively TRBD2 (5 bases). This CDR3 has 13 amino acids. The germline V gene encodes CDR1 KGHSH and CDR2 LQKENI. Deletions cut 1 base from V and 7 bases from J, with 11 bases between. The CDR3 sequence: CASSPQERGEQYF. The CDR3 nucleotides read TGTGCCAGCTCACCACAGGAGCGCGGGGAGCAGTACTTC.

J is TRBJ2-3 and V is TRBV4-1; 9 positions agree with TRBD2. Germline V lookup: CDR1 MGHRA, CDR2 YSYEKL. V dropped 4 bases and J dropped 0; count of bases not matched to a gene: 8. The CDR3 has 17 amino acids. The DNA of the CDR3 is TGCGCCAGCAGCCCAAGATATACTAGCGGGAGCACAGATACGCAGTATTTT. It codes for CASSPRYTSGSTDTQYF.